One sample yielded the 5 T cell receptor beta chains listed below, sequenced in a study of blood T cell repertoires in COVID-19. Libraries were prepared by immunoSEQ multiplex PCR; TCRdb keeps only in-frame clonotypes and omits some of them. The sample holds 250,000 to 350,000 clones; 90% are singletons and the top ten take more than 0.95%. The sequenced material came from PBMCs or T cells enriched from blood (not recorded which). All receptors derive from a woman aged 30 to 39 who had recovered from COVID-19.

V usage is TRBV2 and J usage is TRBJ2-5, with TRBD1 as a possible D gene (5 bases). Germline V gene sequence: CDR1 SNHLY, CDR2 FYNNEI. V was pared by 5 bases and J by 4 bases, with 11 bases between. There are 13 residues in the CDR3. The CDR3 region is CASSPGLSETQYF. CDR3 in DNA: TGTGCCAGCAGTCCAGGGTTATCAGAGACCCAGTACTTC.

This clone turned up a few times. The chain uses TRBV7-2 and TRBJ2-1; no definite D call. CDR1 SGHTA and CDR2 FQGNSA come from the germline V gene. The CDR3 extends over 13 amino acids. V lost 4 bases to trimming and J lost 6 bases, with 10 bases between them. The CDR3 protein is CASSSYLTNEQFF. CDR3 sequence (DNA): TGTGCCAGCAGCTCCTATTTAACCAATGAGCAGTTCTTC.

This clone was counted a single time. This chain connects TRBV4-1 to TRBJ1-5; 12 bases map to TRBD1. Per the germline V gene, CDR1 is MGHRA and CDR2 is YSYEKL. V lost 2 bases and J lost 6; bases outside the gene matches: 2. The CDR3 has 15 amino acids. The DNA of the CDR3 is TGCGCCAGCAGCCAAAAGGGACAGGGGGCTCAGCCCCAGCATTTT. It yields the protein CASSQKGQGAQPQHF.

This sequence joins TRBV5-6 and TRBJ1-2, with D uncertain. Germline assignment: CDR1 SGHDT and CDR2 YYEEEE. CDR3 length equals 13 residues. V was pared by 0 bases and J by 5 bases, with 8 bases between. The DNA of the CDR3 is TGTGCCAGCAGCTTGGGTACGGTATATGGCTACACCTTC. As protein: CASSLGTVYGYTF. The full variable domain, completed using reference TRBV5-6 and TRBJ1-2, is DAGVTQSPTHLIKTRGQQVTLRCSPKSGHDTVSWYQQALGQGPQFIFQYYEEEERQRGNFPDRFSGHQFPNYSSELNVNALLLGDSALYLCASSLGTVYGYTFGSGTRLTVV.

The genes are TRBV11-2 and TRBJ2-1; 7 bases map to TRBD2. V was pared by 5 bases and J by 7 bases, with 11 bases of the junction left unmatched. The CDR3 has 15 residues. The germline CDR1 and CDR2 sequences are SGHAT and FQNNGV. Here the CDR3 DNA reads TGTGCCAGCAGCATTTTTGCGGGAGTGGAAAATGAGCAGTTCTTC. Its protein product is CASSIFAGVENEQFF.